This T cell receptor beta chain was captured in a study of cytomegalovirus exposure and HLA in healthy donors. Background on the study: There were roughly 120 million unique TCR beta sequences, drawn from about 190 million T cells, in an earlier analysis.

The PCR made use of 60 Vbeta and 13 Jbeta primers. Method: immunoSEQ multiplex PCR; TCRdb's copy keeps in-frame clones and lacks some. The sample carries roughly 190,000 clones, 79% recorded once. The study, taken as a whole, reports: Reported findings show TCR beta sequences accurately forecast HLA-A and HLA-B alleles in most subjects. In a later analysis, productive TCRs from donors in an Asian-associated ancestry cluster reportedly carried fewer N-insertions than the cohort mean. Analysis was performed later, and it showed HLA-associated TCR beta chains to be more clonally expanded than equally common others.

A word on this clone: Antigen unknown.

This CDR3 region has 10 residues. Trimming shortened V by 11 bases and J by 6 bases, and 10 bases separated the two germline ends. Germline-derived CDR1 and CDR2 are LNHDA and SQIVND (reference sequence). The source is a girl aged 10 to 17 in good health and CMV-seropositive. The sample consisted of PBMCs. This chain uses TRBV19 with TRBJ1-2; TRBD1 might be the D (5 bases). The CDR3 nucleotides read TGTGCCTCCAGGGAGGATGGCTACACCTTC. Protein: CASREDGYTF.